This record concerns one T cell receptor beta chain sequence. What antigen it recognizes has not been identified. Base qualities are missing; no much larger clone stands one base away. As encoded in the germline V gene, CDR1 is SGDLS while CDR2 is YYNGEE. Trimming takes 3 bases off V and 0 bases off J; junction bases not matched to a gene: 6. The CDR3 starts with the cysteine, ends with the phenylalanine, and has 16 residues. The only DNA kept is the CDR3, 48 bases in frame from the first base. The sample belongs to a study of patients and donors after allogeneic stem cell transplantation (dated by TCRdb to 2020 to 2022). Library preparation employed RT-PCR. The data were produced on a NextSeq 550. TCRdb reprocessing: public reads trimmed at Q25 with fastp, clones called with MiXCR, in-frame beta chains kept. When rows share a CDR3 protein, they turn into one entry using the most common DNA and genes. The sample table lists some 200,000 distinct CDR3 sequences, 35% to 50% of them with a count of one. The top ten constitute about 35% of the sample.

Recombination joined TRBV9 with TRBJ1-3; the central 7 bases match TRBD1. The sequence derives from a human donor who was either an allogeneic HSCT recipient or a stem cell or donor lymphocyte infusion donor (not recorded which). It is not recorded whose cells these are; they may come from a transplant donor. Material: blood, either unsorted or a sorted T cell fraction (not recorded which). The CDR3 reads CASSGGTAYSGNTIYF. DNA sequence: TGTGCCAGCAGCGGCGGGACAGCCTACTCTGGAAACACCATATATTTT.